This T cell receptor (beta chain) was sequenced during a study of blood T cells in healthy people across ages. Regarding the study as a whole: Any changes in expanded clonotypes were possibly confounded, as donor CMV status remained unknown.

CDR1 and CDR2 from the germline V gene are MGHDK and SYGVNS. V lost 3 bases and J lost 4, with 6 bases in between. This CDR3 has 13 residues. A J-beta primer mix and a sample-barcoded 5' primer were used in a second PCR of about 7 to 12 cycles. Using its own MiXCR run on the 5' RACE reads, TCRdb lists one record per CDR3 protein. The sample has around 500,000 distinct CDR3 sequences, about 26% seen once. This clonotype occurred a few times. What it recognizes is unknown. The same specimen was also included in a second study, on T cells of mothers and their children. That paper adds: Second-PCR amplification with M1S added sample barcodes and 2-4 random nucleotides. Within related and unrelated pairs, thymic selection shapes TCR recombination output in a similar way. Nobody spotted any persistent microchimeric T cell clones.

The chain links TRBV25-1 to TRBJ1-4; D is uncertain. The receptor was derived from a boy aged 2 to 9 in good health. The source material was blood. This CDR3 is CASSEVGNEKLFF. CDR3 DNA sequence: TGTGCCAGCAGTGAGGTCGGTAATGAAAAACTGTTTTTT.